Shown below are 11 T cell receptor beta chains from a single sample sequenced in a study of Graves' ophthalmopathy and Graves' hyperthyroidism. RNA transcripts were the template, and TCR beta CDR3 regions were amplified from them. First-round RT-PCR used HTBI primers; second-round multiplex PCR followed. TCRdb itself ran the multiplex PCR reads through MiXCR, one entry per CDR3 protein. The sample includes hundreds of thousands of distinct CDR3 sequences, about 15% of them seen just once. The source material was blood. These receptors all stem from a woman in her twenties or thirties with Graves' ophthalmopathy.

This clonotype was detected many times. The chain couples TRBV6-1 to TRBJ2-5; D is uncertain. The CDR3 length is 14 residues. V was cut by 6 bases and J by 1 base, with 12 bases left in between. The germline CDR1 and CDR2 sequences are MNHNS and SASEGT. CDR3 amino acids: CASRHTATQETQYF. CDR3 DNA: TGTGCCAGCAGACACACAGCTACCCAAGAGACCCAGTACTTC.

The chain has TRBV4-1 and TRBJ2-7; 7 bases are a match to TRBD2. Germline CDR1 MGHRA, CDR2 YSYEKL. The V segment lost 3 bases and the J segment 0 bases; nucleotides outside the gene matches: 5. The CDR3 loop spans 15 amino acids. CDR3 loop: CASSHIAGSSYEQYF. CDR3 sequence (DNA): TGCGCCAGCAGCCATATAGCGGGTAGCTCCTACGAGCAGTACTTC.

This clonotype occurred many times. The V and J genes are TRBV12-3 or TRBV12-4 and TRBJ2-2, with D possibly matching TRBD2 (6 bases). Trimming cost V 1 base and J 3 bases, with 6 bases left between them. The CDR3 spans 14 residues. The chain's CDR3 is CASSLGDYTGELFF. DNA for the CDR3: TGTGCCAGCAGTTTAGGGGACTACACCGGGGAGCTGTTTTTT.

The V gene is TRBV12-3 or TRBV12-4, the J gene TRBJ1-5, with D maybe TRBD1 (5 bases). CDR3 size: 13 residues. V lost 4 bases to trimming and J lost 9 bases, with 13 bases between them. As DNA, the CDR3 is TGTGCCAGCAGTTCCAGGGATGATGGGCCCCAGCATTTT. It yields the protein CASSSRDDGPQHF.

This sequence joins TRBV6-5 and TRBJ1-1; D is uncertain. CDR1 is MNHEY, CDR2 SVGAGI, per germline. This CDR3 is 14 amino acids long. V gave up 2 bases and J gave up 1 base, with 8 bases separating them. CDR3 protein: CASSYGEKNTEAFF. The CDR3 nucleotides are TGTGCCAGCAGTTACGGGGAGAAGAACACTGAAGCTTTCTTT.

This clonotype was seen many times. The chain links TRBV28 to TRBJ2-7; TRBD1 aligns across 10 bases. The CDR3 totals 17 residues. Germline V lookup: CDR1 MDHEN, CDR2 SYDVKM. The ends lost 1 base at V and 4 bases at J; junction bases unmatched: 10. In DNA form, the CDR3 reads TGTGCCAGCAGTTTATTTGCGGTGACAGGGGGCCAGTACGAGCAGTACTTC. The encoded protein is CASSLFAVTGGQYEQYF.

The table lists this clonotype with many counts. The V call is TRBV6-1, the J call TRBJ2-7, with D possibly being TRBD2 (6 bases). Trimming removed 0 bases at V and 6 bases at J, with 15 bases between. The CDR3 sequence is 15 residues long. Germline V gives CDR1 MNHNS, CDR2 SASEGT. The CDR3: CASSEAVGGMGEQYF. The CDR3 DNA is TGTGCCAGCAGTGAAGCGGTCGGGGGTATGGGCGAGCAGTACTTC.

In this sample, this clonotype turned up a few times. This sequence joins TRBV3-1 and TRBJ2-2; D is perhaps TRBD2 (6 bases). Trimming stripped 4 bases from V and 6 bases from J, with 15 bases between. Germline CDR1 LGHDT, CDR2 YNNKEL (reference sequence). This CDR3 spans 15 amino acids. The chain's CDR3 is CASSPHRTIPGELFF. CDR3 DNA: TGTGCCAGCAGCCCCCACCGGACTATTCCCGGGGAGCTGTTTTTT.

This clonotype was observed at least ten times. The chain recombines TRBV13 with TRBJ2-7, with D possibly TRBD1 on 5 matching bases. This CDR3 is built from 13 residues. Trimming pared 5 bases from V and 3 bases from J, leaving 11 bases between. The germline V gene encodes CDR1 PRHDT and CDR2 FYEKMQ (reference sequence). In nucleotides, the CDR3 is TGTGCCAGCAGCAGCGAAGGGGACTACGAGCAGTACTTC. As protein: CASSSEGDYEQYF.

This clonotype was seen many times. V and J are TRBV7-3 and TRBJ2-2; unclear D gene. V was clipped by 5 bases and J by 6 bases, with 10 bases between them. Germline V gene lookup returns CDR1 SGHTA and CDR2 FQGTGA. The CDR3 sequence is 13 residues long. Here the CDR3 DNA reads TGTGCCAGCAGCCGCCAAAAGGCCGGGGAGCTGTTTTTT. Protein sequence: CASSRQKAGELFF.

This clonotype has at least ten counts. The rearrangement uses TRBV15 and TRBJ1-5; 8 bases map to TRBD1. The CDR3 contains 16 residues. Trimming took 4 bases from V and 0 from J; bases not matched to a gene: 5. Per the germline V gene, CDR1 is LNHNV and CDR2 is YYDKDF (reference sequence). In DNA, the CDR3 is TGTGCCACCAGCACGGACAGGGCTTATAGCAATCAGCCCCAGCATTTT. This sequence encodes CATSTDRAYSNQPQHF.